These T cell receptor beta chains were read from a single sample in a study of OX40 agonist ivuxolimab in advanced cancers. Generated by immunoSEQ multiplex PCR, the TCRdb table keeps only in-frame clones and is missing some. Of about 67,000 clones listed, about 91% are singletons. Sequencing was performed on CD4+ or CD8+ T cells sorted from blood, taken in a trial of the OX40 agonist ivuxolimab. These receptors originate from an adult with an advanced solid tumor such as melanoma, head and neck, liver or kidney cancer. Each CDR3 is given with its conserved first and last residue.

J: TRBJ1-2; V: TRBV7-9; length: 16; CDR3: CASSQRVGQNYYGYTF
J: TRBJ1-5; V: TRBV5-6; length: 17; CDR3: CASSLSRFGGLGQPQHF
J: TRBJ2-7; V: TRBV28; length: 21; CDR3: CASSFLSGTGTSGRGAYEQYF
J: TRBJ2-2; V: TRBV7-9; length: 14; CDR3: CASSPGEGSGELFF
J: TRBJ2-3; V: TRBV12-5; length: 11; CDR3: CASVGVATQYF
J: TRBJ1-5; V: TRBV10-2; length: 14; CDR3: CASSAQGGNQPQHF
J: TRBJ2-4; V: TRBV4-3; length: 18; CDR3: CASSLLAGGTIAKNIQYF
J: TRBJ2-1; V: TRBV4-1; length: 15; CDR3: CASSQDLDSVNEQFF
J: TRBJ2-2; V: TRBV7-9; length: 13; CDR3: CASSLRDTGELFF
J: TRBJ2-5; V: TRBV7-6; length: 13; CDR3: CASRPTPGETQYF
J: TRBJ1-2; V: TRBV27; length: 13; CDR3: CASSLQGNYGYTF
J: TRBJ2-1; V: TRBV2; length: 14; CDR3: CASSVGGSAIKQFF
J: TRBJ2-5; V: TRBV7-9; length: 15; CDR3: CASSLRTGNQETQYF
J: TRBJ1-1; V: TRBV19; length: 13; CDR3: CASHVTRNTEAFF
J: TRBJ2-1; V: TRBV27; length: 17; CDR3: CASSLTRLNGFYNEQFF
J: TRBJ2-7; V: TRBV9; length: 14; CDR3: CASSVDSGAYEQYF
J: TRBJ2-3; V: TRBV2; length: 14; CDR3: CASTTGGLTDTQYF
J: TRBJ1-5; V: TRBV21-1; length: 17; CDR3: CASSRGTVGCDNQPQHF
J: TRBJ2-7; V: TRBV19; length: 12; CDR3: CASSMVGFEQYF
J: TRBJ2-3; V: TRBV7-9; length: 15; CDR3: CASSLAQGTVDTQYF
J: TRBJ2-3; V: TRBV4-3; length: 15; CDR3: CASSQDFGSTDTQYF
J: TRBJ2-3; V: TRBV19; length: 14; CDR3: CASSPKSVTDTQYF
J: TRBJ2-1; V: TRBV7-9; length: 15; CDR3: CASSLGHSNFDEQFF
J: TRBJ2-5; V: TRBV5-4; length: 16; CDR3: CASSLGLAGVGETQYF
J: TRBJ2-7; V: TRBV11-2; length: 14; CDR3: CASSSRTAPYEQYF
J: TRBJ1-5; V: TRBV27; length: 13; CDR3: CASSPRPDQPQHF
J: TRBJ2-3; V: TRBV7-6; length: 16; CDR3: CASSNRLAGGTDTQYF
J: TRBJ2-7; V: TRBV11-3; length: 15; CDR3: CASSLRQLLSYEQYF
J: TRBJ2-1; V: TRBV11-2; length: 15; CDR3: CASSFPGTGNNEQFF
J: TRBJ2-3; V: TRBV27; length: 12; CDR3: CASSSDADTQYF
J: TRBJ2-3; V: TRBV6-4; length: 13; CDR3: CASSDSDTDTQYF
J: TRBJ2-7; V: TRBV5-5; length: 12; CDR3: CASSYTGGEQYF
J: TRBJ2-1; V: TRBV14; length: 16; CDR3: CASSQGTSGFLNEQFF
J: TRBJ1-1; V: TRBV10-3; length: 14; CDR3: CAIRRTGERTEAFF
J: TRBJ2-3; V: TRBV4-3; length: 15; CDR3: CASSHKRDRADTQYF
J: TRBJ2-7; V: TRBV4-3; length: 14; CDR3: CASSPGTSGSEQYF
J: TRBJ2-1; V: TRBV29-1; length: 12; CDR3: CSVDERYNEQFF
J: TRBJ2-7; V: TRBV27; length: 13; CDR3: CASSFGKTYEQYF
J: TRBJ2-5; V: TRBV7-9; length: 14; CDR3: CASGGPGIWSPQYF
J: TRBJ2-7; V: TRBV27; length: 13; CDR3: CASLGTGSLEQYF
J: TRBJ2-1; V: TRBV14; length: 15; CDR3: CASSQDEGAYNEQFF
J: TRBJ1-1; V: TRBV19; length: 15; CDR3: CASSIGAGLNTEAFF
J: TRBJ2-7; V: TRBV7-2; length: 13; CDR3: CASSLTSAYEQYF
J: TRBJ2-7; V: TRBV7-7; length: 18; CDR3: CASSTQSPTVISSYEQYF
J: TRBJ2-5; V: TRBV10-3; length: 15; CDR3: CAISEGDSRSETQYF
J: TRBJ2-1; V: TRBV29-1; length: 18; CDR3: CSAALLLAGGPSYNEQFF
J: TRBJ1-4; V: TRBV11-2; length: 15; CDR3: CASSRRGLTNEKLFF
J: TRBJ2-1; V: TRBV4-2; length: 17; CDR3: CASSQGTSGSSYNEQFF
J: TRBJ2-7; V: TRBV27; length: 13; CDR3: CASGIAGEYEQYF
J: TRBJ2-2; V: TRBV4-1; length: 11; CDR3: CASSNTGELFF
J: TRBJ2-3; V: TRBV6-6; length: 15; CDR3: CASSYSRLPGESQYF
J: TRBJ2-3; V: TRBV11-2; length: 15; CDR3: CASSLGGLGKATQYF